This T cell receptor beta chain was captured in a study of shared clonotypes between healthy human individuals. Several immunoSEQ 96-well plates shared each subset's DNA, each plate a replicate. Repertoires were generated with immunoSEQ multiplex PCR, while TCRdb's copy carries only in-frame clones and drops some. Of a few million clones in the sample, 80% to 95% were seen once. A note on this clone: What it binds is unknown.

Naive-designated CD8 cells lacked CD45RO, were positively enriched for CCR7, and omitted terminally differentiated effector memory CD45RA+ cells. V lost 5 bases, J lost 8 bases, and 16 bases lay in between. Germline assignment: CDR1 SGHTA and CDR2 FQGNSA. The CDR3 runs to 14 residues. General study results and limits: It was the non-shared clonotypes that had lower generation probabilities than clonotypes shared by all four donors. Rarefaction gave evidence that sorted-subset sequencing remained incomplete despite large depth.

Source material: naive CD8+ T cells from PBMCs. This sequence originates from a man aged 18-30 years in good health. Some clones in this sample may be carry-over from other donors' samples. The rearrangement links TRBV7-2 to TRBJ2-1; D not certain. DNA of the CDR3: TGTGCCAGCAGCCACCATCGGGCGTACGATGAGCAGTTCTTC. Translating gives CASSHHRAYDEQFF.